A few counts support the clone carrying this TCR beta chain. Other nucleotide sequences in the sample specify the same CDR3. These data are taken from a study of T cell responses to AZD1222 COVID-19 vaccine. This CDR3 contains 11 residues. Trimming cost V 5 bases and J 8 bases, with 12 bases left between them. Germline CDR1 SQVTM, CDR2 ANQGSEA. Only in-frame clones appear in the TCRdb table, and some are missing; sequencing was by immunoSEQ multiplex PCR. The sample has approximately 120,000 clones; roughly 89% are singletons. This chain joins TRBV29-1 and TRBJ1-1; D might be TRBD1 (5 bases). The source of this sequence is an adult in good health. Material: peripheral blood, obtained on day 0 of MenACWY control vaccination. CDR3 residues: CSVLPGLEAFF. As DNA, the CDR3 is TGCAGCGTTCTTCCGGGACTAGAAGCTTTCTTT.